A selection of T cell receptor beta chains follows, all from one sample in a study of CD4 T cells in relation to SARS-CoV-2 and coronaviruses. These TCRs are of unknown antigen specificity. Sequencing used immunoSEQ multiplex PCR; TCRdb keeps in-frame clones, though not all of them. The sample gives roughly 23,000 clones, 65% to 70% of which show up once; roughly 19% is in the top ten. The sample taken for sequencing was CD4+ T cells from PBMCs, cultured in vitro. These receptors came from a human donor in good health. Each CDR3 is given with its conserved first and last residue. A D gene is named only where the DNA matches it firmly. Clone sizes are given selectively: once, few, many, or a class where the clone is expanded.

CDR3 protein: CASSLAGSGYTF
CDR3 DNA: TGTGCCAGCAGTTTGGCAGGATCAGGCTACACCTTC
V gene: TRBV12-3/TRBV12-4
clone size: .
D gene: .
J gene: TRBJ1-2

CDR3 protein: CASSPGTSGANEQFF
CDR3 DNA: TGTGCCAGCAGCCCCGGGACTAGCGGCGCTAATGAGCAGTTCTTC
V gene: TRBV7-3
clone size: .
D gene: TRBD2
J gene: TRBJ2-1

CDR3 protein: CASSFQGDGYTF
CDR3 DNA: TGTGCCAGTAGTTTTCAGGGGGATGGCTACACCTTC
V gene: TRBV19
clone size: once
D gene: TRBD1
J gene: TRBJ1-2

CDR3 protein: CASSPDSLLYNEQFF
CDR3 DNA: TGTGCCAGCAGTCCGGACTCCCTACTATACAATGAGCAGTTCTTC
V gene: TRBV7-2
clone size: .
D gene: .
J gene: TRBJ2-1

CDR3 protein: CASSQAGKTYNEQFF
CDR3 DNA: TGTGCCAGCAGCCAGGCCGGGAAAACCTACAATGAGCAGTTCTTC
V gene: TRBV3-1/TRBV3-2
clone size: few
D gene: .
J gene: TRBJ2-1

CDR3 protein: CSATIRETQYF
CDR3 DNA: TGCAGTGCTACCATTAGAGAGACCCAGTACTTC
V gene: TRBV20-1
clone size: few
D gene: .
J gene: TRBJ2-5

CDR3 protein: CASSGASGLVNEQFF
CDR3 DNA: TGTGCCAGCAGCGGGGCTAGCGGGTTAGTTAATGAGCAGTTCTTC
V gene: TRBV7-3
clone size: few
D gene: TRBD2
J gene: TRBJ2-1

CDR3 protein: CACQRVYGYTF
CDR3 DNA: TGTGCCTGTCAAAGGGTTTACGGCTACACCTTC
V gene: TRBV30
clone size: few
D gene: .
J gene: TRBJ1-2

CDR3 protein: CASSRTSGTITGELFF
CDR3 DNA: TGTGCCAGCAGTCGGACTAGCGGGACGATAACCGGGGAGCTGTTTTTT
V gene: TRBV7-6
clone size: few
D gene: TRBD2
J gene: TRBJ2-2

CDR3 protein: CASSIRTGRVGTEAFF
CDR3 DNA: TGTGCCAGTAGTATAAGGACAGGCAGGGTGGGGACTGAAGCTTTCTTT
V gene: TRBV19
clone size: .
D gene: TRBD1
J gene: TRBJ1-1